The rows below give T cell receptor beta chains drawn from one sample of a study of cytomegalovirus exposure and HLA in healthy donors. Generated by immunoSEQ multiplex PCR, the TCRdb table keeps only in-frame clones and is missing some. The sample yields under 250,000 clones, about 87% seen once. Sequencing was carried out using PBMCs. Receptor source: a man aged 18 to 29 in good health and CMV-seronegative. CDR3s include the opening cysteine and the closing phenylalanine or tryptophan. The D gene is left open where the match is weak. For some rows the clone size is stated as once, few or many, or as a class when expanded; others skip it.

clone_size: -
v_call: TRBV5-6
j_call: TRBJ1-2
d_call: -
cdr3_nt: TGTGCCAGCAGCTTAGCGGGATATGGCTACACCTTC
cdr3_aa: CASSLAGYGYTF

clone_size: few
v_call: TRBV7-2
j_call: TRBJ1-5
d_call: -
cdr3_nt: TGTGCCAGCAGCTTAGTAGGAGGCAGCAACAATCAGCCCCAGCATTTT
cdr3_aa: CASSLVGGSNNQPQHF

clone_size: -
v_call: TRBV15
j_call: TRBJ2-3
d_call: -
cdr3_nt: TGTGCCACCAGCAGAATCGGGAATACGCAGTATTTT
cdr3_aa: CATSRIGNTQYF

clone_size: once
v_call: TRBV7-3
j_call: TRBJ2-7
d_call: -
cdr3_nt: TGTGCCAGCAGCTATGGGCTGTTGACCGAGCAGTACTTC
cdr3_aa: CASSYGLLTEQYF

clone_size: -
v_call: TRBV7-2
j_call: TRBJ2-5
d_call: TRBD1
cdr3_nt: TGTGCCAGCAGCTCAGGGGGCGGGTTGGAGACCCAGTACTTC
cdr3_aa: CASSSGGGLETQYF

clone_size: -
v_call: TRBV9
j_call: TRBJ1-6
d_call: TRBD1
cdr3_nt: TGTGCCAGCAGCGTTATGGACAGGGACTCCGGGCCCCTCCACTTT
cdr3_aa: CASSVMDRDSGPLHF

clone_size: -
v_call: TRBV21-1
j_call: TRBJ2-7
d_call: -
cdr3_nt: TGTGCCAGCAGCAATCGACAGACCTACGAGCAGTACTTC
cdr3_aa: CASSNRQTYEQYF

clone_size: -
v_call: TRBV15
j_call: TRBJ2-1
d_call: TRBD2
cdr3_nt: TGTGCCACCAGCAGAGATCTGGCGGGAGGCTCCTACAATGAGCAGTTCTTC
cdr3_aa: CATSRDLAGGSYNEQFF

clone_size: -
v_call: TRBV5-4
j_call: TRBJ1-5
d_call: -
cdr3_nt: TGTGCCAGCAGCTTGGACACTCAGCCCCAGCATTTT
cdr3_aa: CASSLDTQPQHF

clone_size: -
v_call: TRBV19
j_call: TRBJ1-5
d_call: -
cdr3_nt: TGTGCCAGTAAGGAGGGCCCGGCTAATCAGCCCCAGCATTTT
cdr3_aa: CASKEGPANQPQHF

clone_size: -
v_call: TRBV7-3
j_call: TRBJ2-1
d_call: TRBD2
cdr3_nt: TGTGCCAGCAGCTTAACGCCTAGCGGTCGGTGGTCTCCCTGGTTCTTC
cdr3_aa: CASSLTPSGRWSPWFF

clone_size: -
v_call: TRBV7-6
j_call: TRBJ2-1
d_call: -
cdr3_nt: TGTGCCAGCAGCTTAGCCGAGGATGAGCAGTTCTTC
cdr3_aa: CASSLAEDEQFF

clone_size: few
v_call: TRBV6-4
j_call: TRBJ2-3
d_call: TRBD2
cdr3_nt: TGTGCCAGCAGTGACGGGACTAGCGGGAGTGGCACAGATACGCAGTATTTT
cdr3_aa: CASSDGTSGSGTDTQYF

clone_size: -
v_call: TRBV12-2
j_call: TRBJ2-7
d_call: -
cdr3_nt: TGTGCAAGTCGCCCCCTGGGGGTCGGGGGGCCGTCCTACGAGCAGTACTTC
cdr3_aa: CASRPLGVGGPSYEQYF

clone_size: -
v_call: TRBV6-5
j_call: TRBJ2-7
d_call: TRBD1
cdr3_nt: TGTGCCAGCAGTTACTCACAGGGGGCTTCCTACGAGCAGTACTTC
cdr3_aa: CASSYSQGASYEQYF

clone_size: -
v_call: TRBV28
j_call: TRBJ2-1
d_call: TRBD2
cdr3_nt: TGTGCCAGCAGTCCCCCTAGCGGGAAATCCAATGAGCAGTTCTTC
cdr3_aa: CASSPPSGKSNEQFF

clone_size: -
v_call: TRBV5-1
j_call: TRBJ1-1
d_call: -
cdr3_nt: TGCGCCAGCAGCTTGCTAGGGGGGGTTGGCACTGAAGCTTTCTTT
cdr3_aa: CASSLLGGVGTEAFF

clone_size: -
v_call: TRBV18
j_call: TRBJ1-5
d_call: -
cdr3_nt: TGTGCCAGCTCAAGTCAGCAACAGGACCGGCCCCAGCATTTT
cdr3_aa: CASSSQQQDRPQHF

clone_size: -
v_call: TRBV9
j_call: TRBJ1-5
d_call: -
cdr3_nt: TGTGCCAGCAGCGTCCTCACGGTGCCCCAGCATTTT
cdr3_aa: CASSVLTVPQHF

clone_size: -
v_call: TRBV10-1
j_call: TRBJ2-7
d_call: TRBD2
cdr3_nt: TGCGCCAGCAACCCTGGCGGGAGGAGGTACGAGCAGTACTTC
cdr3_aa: CASNPGGRRYEQYF

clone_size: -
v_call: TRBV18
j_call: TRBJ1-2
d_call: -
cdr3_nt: TGTGCCAGTTCCCTGGGTGAGGGCGACTATGGCTACACCTTC
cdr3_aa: CASSLGEGDYGYTF

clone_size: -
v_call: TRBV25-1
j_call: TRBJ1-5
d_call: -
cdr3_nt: TGTGCCAGCAGCCCAAGGGGTGACCATAGCAATCAGCCCCAGCATTTT
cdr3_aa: CASSPRGDHSNQPQHF

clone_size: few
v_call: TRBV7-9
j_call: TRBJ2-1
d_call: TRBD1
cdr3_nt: TGTGCCAGCAGCCGGGACAGGGCGGCTGAGCAGTTCTTC
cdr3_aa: CASSRDRAAEQFF

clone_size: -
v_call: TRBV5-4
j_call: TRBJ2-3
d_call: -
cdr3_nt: TGTGCCAGCAGCTTGGTGAGGGGCACAGATACGCAGTATTTT
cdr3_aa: CASSLVRGTDTQYF

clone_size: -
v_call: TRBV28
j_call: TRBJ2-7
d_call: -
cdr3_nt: TGTGCCAGCAGTTATAAGGAACTCCGATGGAGCTCCTACGAGCAGTACTTC
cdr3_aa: CASSYKELRWSSYEQYF

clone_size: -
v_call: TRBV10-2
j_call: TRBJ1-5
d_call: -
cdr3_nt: TGCGCCAGCAGTGAGTCGGCAGACAATCAGCCCCAGCATTTT
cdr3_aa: CASSESADNQPQHF

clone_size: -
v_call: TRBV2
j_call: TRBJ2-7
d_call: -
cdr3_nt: TGTGCCAGCACCAGGTTAACCGAGCAGTACTTC
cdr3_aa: CASTRLTEQYF

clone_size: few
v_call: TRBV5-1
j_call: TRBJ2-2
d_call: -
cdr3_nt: TGCGCCAGCAGCTCGAGAGACAGGACCGGGGAGCTGTTTTTT
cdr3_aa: CASSSRDRTGELFF

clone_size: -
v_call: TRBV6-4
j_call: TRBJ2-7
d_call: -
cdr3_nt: TGTGCCGGTGACTACTCCTACGAGCAGTACTTC
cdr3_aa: CAGDYSYEQYF

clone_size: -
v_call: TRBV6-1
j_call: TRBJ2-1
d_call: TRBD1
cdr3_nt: TGTGCCAGCAGTGGGACAGGGGGGTGGCAGTTCTTC
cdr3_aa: CASSGTGGWQFF

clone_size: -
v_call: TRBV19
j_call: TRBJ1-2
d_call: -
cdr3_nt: TGTGCCACCGCAGTGAACACTAACTATGGCTACACCTTC
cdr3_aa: CATAVNTNYGYTF

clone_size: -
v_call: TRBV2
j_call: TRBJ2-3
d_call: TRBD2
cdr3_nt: TGTGCCAGCAGAGGTGGACTAGCGAGCACAGATACGCAGTATTTT
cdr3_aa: CASRGGLASTDTQYF

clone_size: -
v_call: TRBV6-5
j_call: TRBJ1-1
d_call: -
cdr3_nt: TGTGCCAGCAGTGAACAGGGGAACACTGAAGCTTTCTTT
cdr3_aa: CASSEQGNTEAFF

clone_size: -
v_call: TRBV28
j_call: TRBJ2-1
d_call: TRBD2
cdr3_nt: TGTGCCAGCAGTTTGGTTTCTTTGGCGGGAGATTTGAACAATGAGCAGTTCTTC
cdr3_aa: CASSLVSLAGDLNNEQFF

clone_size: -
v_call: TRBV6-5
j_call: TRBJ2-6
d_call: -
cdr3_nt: TGTGCCAGCAGTTCGGGACTGGTTGGGGCCAACGTCCTGACTTTC
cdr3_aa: CASSSGLVGANVLTF

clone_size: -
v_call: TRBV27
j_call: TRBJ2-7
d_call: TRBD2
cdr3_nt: TGTGCCAACCCGACTAGCGGTTTTTCCTACGAGCAGTACTTC
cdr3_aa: CANPTSGFSYEQYF

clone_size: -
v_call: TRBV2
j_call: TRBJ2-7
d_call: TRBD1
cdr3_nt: TGTGCCAGCGGAGGGGACAGGAGCTCCTACGAGCAGTACTTC
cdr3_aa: CASGGDRSSYEQYF

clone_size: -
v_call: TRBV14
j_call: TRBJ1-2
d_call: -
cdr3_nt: TGTGCCAGCAGCCAAGATCGCGGGGTAATGGGTGGCTACACCTTC
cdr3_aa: CASSQDRGVMGGYTF

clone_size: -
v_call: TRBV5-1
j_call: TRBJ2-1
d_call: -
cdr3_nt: TGCGCCAGCAGCTTGGTTTATTTCGATGAGCAGTTCTTC
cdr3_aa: CASSLVYFDEQFF

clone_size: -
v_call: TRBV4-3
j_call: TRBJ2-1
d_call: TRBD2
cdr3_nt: TGCGCCAGCAGTGCCGGGACTAGCGGGTTAAATGAGCAGTTCTTC
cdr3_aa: CASSAGTSGLNEQFF

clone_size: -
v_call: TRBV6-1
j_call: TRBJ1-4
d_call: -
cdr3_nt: TGTGCCAGCAGTGGTTCTTCAGGGGCGTGGGGTGAAAAACTGTTTTTT
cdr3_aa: CASSGSSGAWGEKLFF

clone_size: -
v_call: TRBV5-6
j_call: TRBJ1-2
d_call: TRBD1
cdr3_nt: TGTGCCAGCAGCCCTCCCACTAGACAGGGGGGCTACACCTTC
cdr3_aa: CASSPPTRQGGYTF

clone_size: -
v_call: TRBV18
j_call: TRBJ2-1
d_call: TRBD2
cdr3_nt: TGTGCCAGCTCACCTAGCGGGAACCCCTACAATGAGCAGTTCTTC
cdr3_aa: CASSPSGNPYNEQFF

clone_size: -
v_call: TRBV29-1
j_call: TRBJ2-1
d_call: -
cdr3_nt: TGCAGCGCCTCTTATGGTGGGGGGTACAATGAGCAGTTCTTC
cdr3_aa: CSASYGGGYNEQFF

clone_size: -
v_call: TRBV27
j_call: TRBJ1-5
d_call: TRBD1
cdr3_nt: TGTGCCAGCAGTGGGTACAGGGGGCGCGGACAGCCCCAGCATTTT
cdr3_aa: CASSGYRGRGQPQHF

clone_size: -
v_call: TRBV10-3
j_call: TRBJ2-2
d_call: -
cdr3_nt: TGTGCCATCAGTGAGTTTTTGGGGGGACAGAGAACGACTACCGGGGAGCTGTTTTTT
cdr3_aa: CAISEFLGGQRTTTGELFF

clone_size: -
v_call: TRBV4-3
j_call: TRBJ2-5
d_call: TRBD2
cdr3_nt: TGCGCCAGCAGCCAAGATGGGGGGGATGAGACCCAGTACTTC
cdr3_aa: CASSQDGGDETQYF

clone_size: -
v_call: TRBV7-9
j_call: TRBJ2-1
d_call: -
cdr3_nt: TGTGCCAGCAGCAACAGGGGGGGCTATGAGCAGTTCTTC
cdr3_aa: CASSNRGGYEQFF

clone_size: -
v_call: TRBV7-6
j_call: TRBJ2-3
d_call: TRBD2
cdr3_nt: TGTGCTGTAGCGGGGGCCTCGGATACGCAGTATTTT
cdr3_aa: CAVAGASDTQYF

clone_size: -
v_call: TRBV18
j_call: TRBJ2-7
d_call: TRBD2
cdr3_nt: TGTGCCAGCTCACCAGGGGGACTAGGGGCCTACGAGCAGTACTTC
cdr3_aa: CASSPGGLGAYEQYF

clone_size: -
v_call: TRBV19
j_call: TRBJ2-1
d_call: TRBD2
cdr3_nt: TGTGCCAGTACCTTGACTAGCGGGGAGGCCTCAAGCTCCTACAATGAGCAGTTCTTC
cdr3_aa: CASTLTSGEASSSYNEQFF

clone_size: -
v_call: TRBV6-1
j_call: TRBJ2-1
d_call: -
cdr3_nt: TGTGCCAGCAGTGAAGTCCCGGACAGCTCCTACAATGAGCAGTTCTTC
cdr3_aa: CASSEVPDSSYNEQFF

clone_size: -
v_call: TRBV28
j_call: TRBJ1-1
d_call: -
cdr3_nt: TGTGCCAGCATAAGTATCGAACAAGTGGACACTGAAGCTTTCTTT
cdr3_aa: CASISIEQVDTEAFF